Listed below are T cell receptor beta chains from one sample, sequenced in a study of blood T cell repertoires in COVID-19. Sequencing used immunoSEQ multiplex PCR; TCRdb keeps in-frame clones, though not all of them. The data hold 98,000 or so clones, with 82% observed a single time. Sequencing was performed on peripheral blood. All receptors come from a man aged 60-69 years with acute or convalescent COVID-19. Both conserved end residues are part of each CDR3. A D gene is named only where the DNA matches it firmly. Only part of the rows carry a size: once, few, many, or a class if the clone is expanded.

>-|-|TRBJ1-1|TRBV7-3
CASSFQKSTEAFF
TGTGCCAGCAGCTTCCAGAAATCCACTGAAGCTTTCTTT
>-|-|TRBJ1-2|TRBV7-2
CASSLAAGAIYGYTF
TGTGCCAGCAGCTTAGCGGCGGGGGCGATATACGGCTACACCTTC
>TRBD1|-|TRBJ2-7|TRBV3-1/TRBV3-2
CASSQVLQGVYEQYF
TGTGCCAGCAGCCAAGTTTTACAGGGGGTCTACGAGCAGTACTTC
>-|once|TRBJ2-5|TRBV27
CASRLHGTGKETQYF
TGTGCCAGCAGATTGCACGGAACAGGCAAAGAGACCCAGTACTTC
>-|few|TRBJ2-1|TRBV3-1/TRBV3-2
CASSPGLAGGNEQFF
TGTGCCAGCAGCCCCGGACTAGCAGGGGGCAATGAGCAGTTCTTC
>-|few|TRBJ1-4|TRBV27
CASRHSLNEKLFF
TGTGCCAGCAGACATTCCCTTAATGAAAAACTGTTTTTT
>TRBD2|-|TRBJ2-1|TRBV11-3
CASSLGASGAYNEQFF
TGTGCCAGCAGCTTAGGTGCTAGCGGGGCCTACAATGAGCAGTTCTTC
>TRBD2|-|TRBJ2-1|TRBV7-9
CASSSLASGGVYNEQFF
TGTGCCAGCAGCTCGCTTGCTAGCGGGGGGGTTTACAATGAGCAGTTCTTC
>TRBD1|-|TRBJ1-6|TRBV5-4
CASSLGQGGGSPLHF
TGTGCCAGCAGCTTGGGACAGGGTGGCGGTTCACCCCTCCACTTT
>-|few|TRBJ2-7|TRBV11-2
CASTNQRTWSSYEQYF
TGTGCCAGCACTAATCAGAGGACATGGAGCTCCTACGAGCAGTACTTC
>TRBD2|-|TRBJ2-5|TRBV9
CASSESRLAGVETQYF
TGTGCCAGCAGCGAGAGCAGACTAGCGGGAGTGGAGACCCAGTACTTC
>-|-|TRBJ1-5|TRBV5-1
CASSLAGGPQHF
TGCGCCAGCAGCTTGGCCGGGGGGCCCCAGCATTTT
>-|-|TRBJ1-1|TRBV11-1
CASSSRVGTEAFF
TGTGCCAGCAGCTCCAGGGTGGGCACTGAAGCTTTCTTT
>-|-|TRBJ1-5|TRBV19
CASTASRQPQHF
TGTGCCAGTACCGCGTCCCGTCAGCCCCAGCATTTT
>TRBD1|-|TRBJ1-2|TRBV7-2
CASSPRQGDRSYGYTF
TGTGCCAGCAGCCCACGACAGGGGGATCGAAGCTATGGCTACACCTTC
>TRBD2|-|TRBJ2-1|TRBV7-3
CASSPGGGRGYNEQFF
TGTGCCAGCAGCCCCGGGGGCGGGAGGGGGTACAATGAGCAGTTCTTC
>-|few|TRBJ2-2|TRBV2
CASRSGQNTGELFF
TGTGCCAGCAGATCGGGACAAAACACCGGGGAGCTGTTTTTT
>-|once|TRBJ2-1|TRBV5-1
CASSRNRDPSYNEQFF
TGCGCCAGCAGCCGCAACAGGGATCCCTCCTACAATGAGCAGTTCTTC
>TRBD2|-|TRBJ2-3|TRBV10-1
CASSPHSGGTDTQYF
TGCGCCAGCAGTCCTCATAGCGGGGGCACAGATACGCAGTATTTT
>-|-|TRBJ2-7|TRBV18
CASSPRQGTYEQYF
TGTGCCAGCTCACCACGTCAGGGAACCTACGAGCAGTACTTC
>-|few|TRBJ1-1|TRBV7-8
CASSSIADTEAFF
TGTGCCAGCAGCTCCATTGCGGACACTGAAGCTTTCTTT
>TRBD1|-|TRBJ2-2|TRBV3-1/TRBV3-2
CASSQGGGRTGELFF
TGTGCCAGCAGCCAAGGAGGGGGCCGGACCGGGGAGCTGTTTTTT
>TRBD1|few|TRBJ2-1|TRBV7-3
CASNTPGQGINEQFF
TGTGCCAGCAACACCCCGGGACAGGGGATAAATGAGCAGTTCTTC
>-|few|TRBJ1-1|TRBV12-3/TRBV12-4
CASTTGVVAFF
TGTGCCAGCACGACGGGGGTGGTAGCTTTCTTT
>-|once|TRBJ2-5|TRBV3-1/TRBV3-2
CASSQVHGTQYF
TGTGCCAGCAGCCAAGTACATGGGACCCAGTACTTC
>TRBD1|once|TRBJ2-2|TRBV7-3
CASSLDRDTGELFF
TGTGCCAGCAGCTTGGACAGGGACACCGGGGAGCTGTTTTTT
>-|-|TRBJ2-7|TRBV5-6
CASSLAGGEQYF
TGTGCCAGCAGCTTAGCCGGGGGCGAGCAGTACTTC
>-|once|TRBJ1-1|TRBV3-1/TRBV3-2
CASSPPKRRDTEAFF
TGTGCCAGCAGCCCCCCTAAGCGCAGGGACACTGAAGCTTTCTTT
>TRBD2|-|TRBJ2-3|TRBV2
CASSERTSTGTDTQYF
TGTGCCAGCAGTGAAAGGACTAGTACGGGCACAGATACGCAGTATTTT
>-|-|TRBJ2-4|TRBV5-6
CASSLFSPPAKNIQYF
TGTGCCAGCAGCTTGTTTAGTCCGCCGGCCAAAAACATTCAGTACTTC
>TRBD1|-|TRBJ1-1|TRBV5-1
CASSFTGTEATEAFF
TGCGCCAGCAGCTTCACCGGGACAGAGGCTACTGAAGCTTTCTTT
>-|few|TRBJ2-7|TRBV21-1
CASSRKGNHRDCEQYF
TGTGCCAGCAGCAGAAAGGGGAATCACAGGGATTGCGAGCAGTACTTC
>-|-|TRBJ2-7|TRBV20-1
CSAQVNYEQYF
TGCAGTGCTCAGGTCAACTACGAGCAGTACTTC
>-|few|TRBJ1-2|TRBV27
CASSFRGYYGYTF
TGTGCCAGCAGTTTCAGGGGTTACTATGGCTACACCTTC
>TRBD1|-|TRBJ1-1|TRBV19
CASTGFAEAFF
TGTGCATCGACAGGGTTCGCTGAAGCTTTCTTT
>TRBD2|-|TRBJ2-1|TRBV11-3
CASSSSGRAYNEQFF
TGTGCCAGCAGCTCAAGCGGGAGGGCCTACAATGAGCAGTTCTTC
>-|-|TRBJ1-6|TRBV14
CASSLWTLNSPLHF
TGTGCCAGCAGCCTTTGGACACTCAATTCACCCCTCCACTTT
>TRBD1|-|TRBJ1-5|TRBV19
CASRTGGVGQPQHF
TGTGCCAGCCGGACAGGGGGCGTAGGGCAGCCCCAGCATTTT
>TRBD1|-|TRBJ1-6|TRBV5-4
CASSLRQGFSPLHF
TGTGCCAGCAGCTTACGACAGGGATTTTCACCCCTCCACTTT
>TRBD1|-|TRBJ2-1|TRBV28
CASIPGQGFFAGNEQFF
TGTGCCAGCATACCGGGACAGGGTTTTTTCGCGGGCAATGAGCAGTTCTTC
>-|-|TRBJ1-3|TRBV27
CASSLYSSTGNTIYF
TGTGCCAGCAGTTTATACAGCTCCACTGGAAACACCATATATTTT
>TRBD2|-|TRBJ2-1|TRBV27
CASSRTSGTSYNEQFF
TGTGCCAGCAGTCGGACTAGCGGGACCTCCTACAATGAGCAGTTCTTC
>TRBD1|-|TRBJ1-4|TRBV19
CASSTGQGHEKLFF
TGTGCCAGTAGTACGGGACAGGGCCACGAAAAACTGTTTTTT
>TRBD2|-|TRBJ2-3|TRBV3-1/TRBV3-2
CASSQDLPGLATSTDTQYF
TGTGCCAGCAGCCAAGATCTTCCGGGACTAGCGACGAGCACAGATACGCAGTATTTT
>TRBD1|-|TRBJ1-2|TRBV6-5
CASKRDSNYGYTF
TGTGCCAGCAAAAGGGACAGCAACTATGGCTACACCTTC
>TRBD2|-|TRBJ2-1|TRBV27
CASSWTSGGGRYNEQFF
TGTGCCAGCAGTTGGACTAGCGGGGGGGGAAGGTACAATGAGCAGTTCTTC
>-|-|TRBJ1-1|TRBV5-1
CASSFRVRQNTEAFF
TGCGCCAGCAGCTTCAGAGTCAGGCAAAACACTGAAGCTTTCTTT
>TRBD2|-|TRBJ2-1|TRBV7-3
CASSSGTSGNEQFF
TGTGCCAGCAGCTCCGGGACTAGCGGCAATGAGCAGTTCTTC
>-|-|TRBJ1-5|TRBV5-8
CASSTQVNQPQHF
TGTGCCAGCAGCACGCAGGTCAATCAGCCCCAGCATTTT
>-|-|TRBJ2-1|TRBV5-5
CASSGGTAKSYNEQFF
TGTGCCAGCAGCGGAGGGACGGCTAAATCCTACAATGAGCAGTTCTTC
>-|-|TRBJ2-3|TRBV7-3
CASSLPSRTDTQYF
TGTGCCAGCAGCTTACCTAGCAGGACAGATACGCAGTATTTT
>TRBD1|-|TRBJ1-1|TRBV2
CASRQGAGGFF
TGTGCCAGCAGACAGGGGGCGGGCGGTTTCTTT
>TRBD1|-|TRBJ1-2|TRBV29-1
CSVNTGGSYTF
TGCAGCGTCAACACAGGGGGAAGCTACACCTTC
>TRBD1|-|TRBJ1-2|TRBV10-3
CAINTGVGYGYTF
TGTGCCATCAACACAGGGGTTGGCTATGGCTACACCTTC
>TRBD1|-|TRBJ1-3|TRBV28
CASRGTGSGNTIYF
TGTGCCAGCAGAGGGACAGGCTCTGGAAACACCATATATTTT
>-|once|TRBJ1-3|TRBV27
CASSPGPAGFGNTIYF
TGTGCCAGCAGTCCGGGGCCCGCGGGGTTTGGAAACACCATATATTTT
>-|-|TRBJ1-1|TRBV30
CAWTITMAEAFF
TGTGCCTGGACTATCACCATGGCTGAAGCTTTCTTT
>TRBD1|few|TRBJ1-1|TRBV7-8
CASSLGDGQGAEAFF
TGTGCCAGCAGCTTAGGCGATGGGCAGGGGGCTGAAGCTTTCTTT